This TCR beta chain comes out of a study of T-cell memory formation after mild COVID-19. Study overall: Clusters of TCRs were largely donor specific. Whole-study results and caveats: Within pre-infection memory, some responding clones were found, suggesting cross-reactive memory joined. Clones contracting over day 15 to 85 were CD4/CD8 balanced, with later expanders leaning CD4+. The study found contracting CD4+ clones mainly in CM and EM and contracting CD8+ clones in EMRA.

TCRdb reprocessed the 5' RACE reads via MiXCR and lists one record per CDR3 protein. Of about 400,000 distinct CDR3 sequences in the sample, 20% to 25% were seen once. Remarks on this clonotype: Its specificity is not known.

The V and J ends lost 6 bases and 4 bases respectively, with 3 bases between them. Germline V gives CDR1 SNHLY, CDR2 FYNNEI. The CDR3 covers 10 residues. The sample consisted of PBMCs or a T cell subset sorted from them (not recorded which). The chain recombines TRBV2 with TRBJ2-5; D is unclear. The clonotype originates from an adult woman who had mild COVID-19 (a few samples of this study predate the infection). Cell type and time point are not known. CDR3 region: CASRSETQYF. As DNA, the CDR3 is TGTGCCAGCAGATCAGAGACCCAGTACTTC.